This T cell receptor beta chain was captured in a study of response to subunit inactivated influenza vaccine (dated by TCRdb to 2016 to 2018). General notes on the study: The study used deep quantitative T cell receptor repertoire profiling to track responses to a trivalent subunit inactivated influenza vaccine.

To prepare the library, RT-PCR was applied. These reads were obtained on an Illumina HiSeq 2500. Clones were called with MiXCR by TCRdb after fastp trimmed the public reads at Q25, and only in-frame beta chains were retained. Rows matching on CDR3 protein sequence are summarized as one entry with the most common DNA and genes. The sample data list about 570,000 distinct CDR3 sequences, and 10% to 12% of these were observed just once. Together, the top ten hold 11% of the sample. Study-wide conclusions, independent of this receptor: The authors suggested that each seasonal influenza vaccination may recruit only a limited number of new T cells.

Notes on this clonotype: This clone's antigen is unknown. No base-level quality is on record; no much larger clone is a single base apart.

V is reduced by 0 bases and J by 13 bases, leaving a spacing of 10 bases between them. CDR3 length: 11 amino acids, cysteine to phenylalanine. Kept here is only the CDR3 DNA, which spans 33 bases and is read in frame from base 1. The germline V gene encodes CDR1 SQVTM and CDR2 ANQGSEA. In addition, the sample was reused for a study of T cells expressing NK-cell markers. As the second publication notes: TCR beta cDNA libraries were prepared using 5'RACE template switching, which introduced a universal primer site and unique molecular identifiers. TCR beta-chain repertoires were profiled in sorted CD3+CD56+NKG2C+, CD3+CD56+NKG2C- and CD3+CD56-NKG2C+ T-cell subsets from roughly eight donors. Seven of the eight sequenced donors were HCMV-seropositive and one was HCMV-seronegative. In several experiments an anti-gammadeltaTCR antibody was added to restrict sorting to alphabetaTCR-expressing T cells. In more than five donors, the dominant CD3+CD56+NKG2C+ clonotypes were found to rank among the top 10 CD8+ clonotypes and to make up about 1.0-7.0% of CD8+ T cells. Those dominant clonotypes were again the most abundant among CD3+CD56-NKG2C+ cells in a few donors, at about 25-60.1%. Whether the expanded NKG2C-expressing T cell clones were specific for HCMV antigens was left unclear. The study sequenced eight donors, all healthy volunteers chosen at random: three men and five women. HCMV-specific IgG was detected in serum with a commercial ELISA kit to determine HCMV serostatus. Peripheral blood mononuclear cells were isolated from blood by Ficoll density gradient centrifugation. Bulk peripheral blood T-cell repertoires were additionally sequenced from unsorted PBMC for roughly six donors. Synthesis of cDNA was primed from the TCR beta constant segment and was followed by two consecutive PCR amplification steps. Sequencing of the libraries produced 2 x 150 bp reads on Illumina HiSeq 2000/2500, MiSeq or NextSeq. Reads were demultiplexed and grouped by UMI with MIGEC, and clonotypes were assembled and quantified with MiTCR. Only TCR cDNA sequences supported by at least two reads were kept to exclude erroneous sequences. The tcR package was used for downstream repertoire analysis, and clonotypes were matched across fractions by CDR3 nucleotide sequence plus V segment. Antigen specificity was annotated against VDJdb with VDJmatch, allowing one amino acid substitution in CDR3.

The rearranged chain carries TRBV29-1 and TRBJ1-5, with the identity of the D gene unclear. The TCR sequence derives from a man aged 50 to 59 who received an inactivated influenza vaccine. Donor details come from another sample of the same person, matched by shared clones. Sequencing used PBMCs from blood, obtained on the day of vaccination. The sequenced DNA is TGCAGCGTTGAAGACTCCGCGGCTCAGCATTTT. It is translated as CSVEDSAAQHF.